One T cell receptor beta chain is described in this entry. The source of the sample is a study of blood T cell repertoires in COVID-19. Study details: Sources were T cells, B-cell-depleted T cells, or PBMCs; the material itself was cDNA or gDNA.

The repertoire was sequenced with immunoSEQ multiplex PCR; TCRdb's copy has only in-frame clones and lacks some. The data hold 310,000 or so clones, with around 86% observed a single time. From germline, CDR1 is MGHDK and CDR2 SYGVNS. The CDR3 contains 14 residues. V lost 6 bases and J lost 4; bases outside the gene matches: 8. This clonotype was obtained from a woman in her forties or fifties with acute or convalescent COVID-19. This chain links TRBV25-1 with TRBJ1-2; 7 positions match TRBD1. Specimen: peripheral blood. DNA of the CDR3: TGTGCCAGCAGCCGGGACAGCTCCATCTATGGCTACACCTTC. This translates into CASSRDSSIYGYTF.